This paragraph reports one T cell receptor beta chain. The sample belongs to a study of T cell changes during pregnancy in multiple sclerosis. Clones were read by immunoSEQ multiplex PCR, and TCRdb kept only the in-frame ones, dropping some. This table has around 35,000 clones, approximately 92% appearing once. This receptor was obtained from a female donor with multiple sclerosis, enrolled in a pregnancy study. The sample comprised PBMCs (not recorded whether the cells were cultured).

The chain's CDR3 is CASSFQGSNYGYTF. CDR3 sequence (DNA): TGTGCCAGCAGTTTCCAGGGATCTAACTATGGCTACACCTTC. The chain uses TRBV27 and TRBJ1-2, with a tentative D call TRBD1 (5 bases). CDR3 length: 14 amino acids. Trimming pared 3 bases from V and 0 bases from J, leaving 8 bases between. The V gene's germline CDR1 is MNHEY and CDR2 SMNVEV (reference sequence).